This T cell receptor beta chain was captured in a study of low-dose radiotherapy and immunotherapy resistance in tumors. Looked up from germline, CDR1 is SQVTM and CDR2 is ANQGSEA. The V and J ends lost 6 bases and 2 bases respectively, with 17 bases between them. The CDR3 contains 16 residues. This clonotype was counted many times. First-strand cDNA relied on TRAV- and TRBV-specific primers spanning alpha and beta chains. The authors ran about 18 PCR cycles to amplify TCRs with a constant-region primer and V-primer adapter. One entry per CDR3 protein, called by TCRdb with MiXCR from the reads. The sample yields almost 45,000 distinct CDR3 sequences, about 25% seen once. Time point in this sample: after trial treatment. The treatment: LDRT plus nivolumab, ipilimumab, low-dose cyclophosphamide and aspirin (RACIN trial).

The sequencing here drew on PBMCs, taken after low-dose radiotherapy plus immunotherapy. The chain employs TRBV29-1 and TRBJ2-6, with D perhaps matching TRBD2 (5 bases). The receptor was isolated from a male donor with prostate cancer. In DNA, the CDR3 is TGCAGCGTGCCGTTGGGGAGCCTAACTGGGGCCAACGTCCTGACTTTC. Translated, it gives CSVPLGSLTGANVLTF.